This T cell receptor (beta chain) was sequenced in a study of T cell changes during pregnancy in multiple sclerosis. Assay used: immunoSEQ multiplex PCR; TCRdb lists only in-frame clones, some missing. Of 85,000 to 110,000 clones detected, 92% appear once; the ten largest clones hold roughly 0.93%. This CDR3 region has 13 residues. Trimming cost V 3 bases and J 7 bases, with 12 bases left between them. Germline loops: CDR1 MGHDK, CDR2 SYGVNS. This sequence originates from a female donor with multiple sclerosis, enrolled in a pregnancy study. Sequenced here: peripheral blood, sampled after pregnancy. V usage is TRBV25-1 and J usage is TRBJ1-2; no reliable D call. CDR3 coding DNA: TGTGCCAGCAGTGACGGGATATTAACTGGCTACACCTTC. Protein sequence: CASSDGILTGYTF.